This T cell receptor (beta chain) was observed in a study of blood T cell repertoires in COVID-19. Study at large: The United States, Italy and Spain supplied acute and convalescent COVID-19 samples. In each case, the material was cDNA or gDNA derived from T cells, B-cell-depleted T cells, or PBMCs.

As originally analysed: Estimates of nucleated cell counts were drawn from the amplification of reference gene primers. Measured with immunoSEQ multiplex PCR; TCRdb has only the in-frame clones, and not every one. V, J and clone size are taken as reported in that table, and D and trimming were inferred from the DNA itself. The sample lists about 330,000 clones, 86% occurring once. With 2 bases removed from V and 5 bases from J, the gap between germline ends came to 16 bases. The CDR3 spans 15 residues. The genes are TRBV23-1 and TRBJ2-7; D may be TRBD2 (5 bases). TRBV23-1 is an ORF for which the function is uncertain. The TCR sequence derives from a woman aged 45-65 years with acute or convalescent COVID-19. Specimen: peripheral blood. CDR3 protein: CASSQPSIALNEQYF. CDR3 nucleotide sequence: TGCGCCAGCAGTCAACCCTCCATAGCGCTCAACGAGCAGTACTTC.